This TCR beta chain was found in a study of cytomegalovirus exposure and HLA in healthy donors. Background on the study: Per a later analysis, the 666 first-cohort and more than 100 validation repertoires shared one platform.

Clones were sequenced by immunoSEQ multiplex PCR, and TCRdb holds only the in-frame ones, with some missing. Of under 100,000 clones in the sample, 96% were seen once. On this clone: Its matching antigen is unknown.

Study results and caveats: The study listed roughly 150 cytomegalovirus-associated TCR beta chains. Many donors shared some public TCRs, even though most TCR sequences were rare.

This sequence was found in a woman in her late teens or twenties in good health and CMV-seronegative. Sequenced: PBMCs.

This CDR3 is CASSLVHRVKGEQYF. CDR3 nucleotides: TGTGCCAGCAGCTTAGTTCACAGGGTCAAGGGCGAGCAGTACTTC. V gene TRBV7-2 combines with J gene TRBJ2-7; TRBD1 might be the D (6 bases). Germline CDR1 SGHTA, CDR2 FQGNSA. V was trimmed by 1 base and J by 6 bases, leaving 16 bases between them. This CDR3 has 15 amino acids.